This TCR beta chain was recovered during a study of blood T cell repertoires in COVID-19. The wider study: The United States, Italy and Spain supplied acute and convalescent COVID-19 samples.

All enrollees were about 18 to 89 years old and from roughly 22 US areas. It was within 2 weeks before study entry that exposed participants met a COVID-19 case. Only in-frame clones appear in the TCRdb table, and some are missing; sequencing was by immunoSEQ multiplex PCR. The sample records about 270,000 clones, approximately 90% being singletons. Trimming took 4 bases from V and 2 from J, leaving 9 bases between them. The CDR3 is 13 residues long. CDR1 and CDR2 (germline): SGHNT, YYREEE (reference sequence). Sample: PBMCs or T cells enriched from blood (not recorded which). The clonotype comes from a man in his forties who had been exposed to COVID-19. The V call is TRBV5-4, the J call TRBJ1-2; D ambiguous. Here the CDR3 reads CASSPDTNYGYTF. CDR3 DNA sequence: TGTGCCAGCAGCCCCGACACAAACTATGGCTACACCTTC.